This T cell receptor beta chain was recorded in a study of blood T cell repertoires in COVID-19. About the research overall: Donors in the United States, Italy and Spain gave samples during acute or convalescent COVID-19.

Per the original data handling: How many nucleated cells were present was estimated from reference gene primer amplification. The assay was immunoSEQ multiplex PCR, and TCRdb's table has in-frame clones only and misses some. That table furnishes V, J and clone size, whereas the DNA furnished D and trimming. The data contain 430,000 or so clones, nearly 90% of them singletons. The CDR3 covers 15 residues. Germline V gene data show CDR1 as KGHSH and CDR2 as LQKENI. V dropped 2 bases and J dropped 4; count of bases not matched to a gene: 7. The study drew participants aged about 18 to 90 years from roughly 25 US areas.

The genes are TRBV18 and TRBJ1-2, with TRBD1 identical over 7 bases. This clonotype was sampled from a woman aged 18-30 years who had been exposed to COVID-19. The specimen was PBMCs or T cells enriched from blood (not recorded which). Written as DNA, the CDR3 is TGTGCCAGCTCACCAGTTGAGCCAGGGGGCTATGGCTACACCTTC. Translation gives CASSPVEPGGYGYTF.